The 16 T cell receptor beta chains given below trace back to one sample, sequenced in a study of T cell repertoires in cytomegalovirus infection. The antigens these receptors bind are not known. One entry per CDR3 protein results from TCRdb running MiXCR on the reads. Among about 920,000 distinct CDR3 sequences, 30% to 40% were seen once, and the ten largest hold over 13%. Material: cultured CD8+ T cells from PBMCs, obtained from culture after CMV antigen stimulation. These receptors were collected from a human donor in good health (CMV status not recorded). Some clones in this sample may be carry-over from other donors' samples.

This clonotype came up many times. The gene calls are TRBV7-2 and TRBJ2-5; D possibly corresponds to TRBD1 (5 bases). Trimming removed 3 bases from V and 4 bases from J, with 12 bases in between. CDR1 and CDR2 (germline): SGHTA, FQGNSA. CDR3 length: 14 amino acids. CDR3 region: CASSFSGRRETQYF. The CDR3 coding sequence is TGTGCCAGCAGCTTCTCAGGGCGGCGAGAGACCCAGTACTTC.

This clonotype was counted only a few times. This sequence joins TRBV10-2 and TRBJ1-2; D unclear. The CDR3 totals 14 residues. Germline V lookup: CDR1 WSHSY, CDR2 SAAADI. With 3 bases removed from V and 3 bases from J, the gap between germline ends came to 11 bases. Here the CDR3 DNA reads TGCGCCAGCAGTGACGGGCAGCGGGACTATGGCTACACCTTC. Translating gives CASSDGQRDYGYTF.

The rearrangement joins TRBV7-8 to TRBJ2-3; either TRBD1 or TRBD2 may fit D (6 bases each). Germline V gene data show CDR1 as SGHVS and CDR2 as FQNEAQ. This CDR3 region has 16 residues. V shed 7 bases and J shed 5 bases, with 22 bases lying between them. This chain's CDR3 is CASTQLRGAFKDTQYF. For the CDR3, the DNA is TGTGCCAGCACCCAGCTTAGGGGGGCCTTCAAAGATACGCAGTATTTT. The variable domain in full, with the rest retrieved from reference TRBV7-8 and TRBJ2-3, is GAGVSQSPRYKVAKRGQDVALRCDPISGHVSLFWYQQALGQGPEFLTYFQNEAQLDKSGLPSDRFFAERPEGSVSTLKIQRTQQEDSAVYLCASTQLRGAFKDTQYFGPGTRLTVL.

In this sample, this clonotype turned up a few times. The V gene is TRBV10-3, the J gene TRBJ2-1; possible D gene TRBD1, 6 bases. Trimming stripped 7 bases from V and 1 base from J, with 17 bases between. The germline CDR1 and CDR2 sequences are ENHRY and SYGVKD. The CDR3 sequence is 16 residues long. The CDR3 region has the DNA TGTGCCATCAATCAAGAACAGGGTTTGTCCTACAATGAGCAGTTCTTC. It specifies CAINQEQGLSYNEQFF.

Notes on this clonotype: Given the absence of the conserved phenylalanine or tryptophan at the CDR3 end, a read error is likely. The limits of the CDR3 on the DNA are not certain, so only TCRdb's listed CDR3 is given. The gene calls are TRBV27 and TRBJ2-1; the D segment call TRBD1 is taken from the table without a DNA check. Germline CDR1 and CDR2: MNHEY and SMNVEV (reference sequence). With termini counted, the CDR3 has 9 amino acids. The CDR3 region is CASSTGTWV.

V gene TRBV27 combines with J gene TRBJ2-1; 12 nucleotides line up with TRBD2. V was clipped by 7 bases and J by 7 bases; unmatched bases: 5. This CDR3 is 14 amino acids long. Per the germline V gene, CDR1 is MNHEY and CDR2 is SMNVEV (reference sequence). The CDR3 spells CASTSGGARNEQFF. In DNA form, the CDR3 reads TGTGCCAGCACTAGCGGGGGGGCTCGGAATGAGCAGTTCTTC.

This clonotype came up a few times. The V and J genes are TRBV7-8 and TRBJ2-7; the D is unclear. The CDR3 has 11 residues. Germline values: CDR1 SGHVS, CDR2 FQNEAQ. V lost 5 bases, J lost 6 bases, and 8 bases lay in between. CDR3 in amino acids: CASSLSGEQYV. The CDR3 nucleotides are TGTGCCAGCAGCCTCTCGGGCGAGCAGTACGTC.

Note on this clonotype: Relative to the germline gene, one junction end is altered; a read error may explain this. The CDR3 spells CDSSQDVRGNTEAFF. The CDR3 DNA reads TGCGACAGCAGCCAAGATGTTAGGGGGAACACTGAAGCTTTCTTT. This chain uses TRBV4-3 with TRBJ1-1; a possible D gene is TRBD1 (5 bases). CDR1 and CDR2 from the germline V gene are LGHNA and YSLEER. The CDR3 is 15 amino acids.

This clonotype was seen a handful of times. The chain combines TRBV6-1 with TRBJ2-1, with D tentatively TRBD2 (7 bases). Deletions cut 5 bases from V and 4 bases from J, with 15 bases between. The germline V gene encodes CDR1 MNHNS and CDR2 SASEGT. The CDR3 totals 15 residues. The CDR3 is CASSQKGGIYNEQFF. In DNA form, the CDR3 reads TGTGCCAGCAGTCAGAAGGGGGGGATTTACAATGAGCAGTTCTTC.

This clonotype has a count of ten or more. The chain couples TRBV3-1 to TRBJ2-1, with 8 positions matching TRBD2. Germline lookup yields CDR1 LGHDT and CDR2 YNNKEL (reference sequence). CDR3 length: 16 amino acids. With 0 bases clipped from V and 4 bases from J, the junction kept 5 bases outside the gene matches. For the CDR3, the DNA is TGTGCCAGCAGCCAAGATCGACGGGGGGGTTACAATGAGCAGTTCTTC. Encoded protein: CASSQDRRGGYNEQFF.

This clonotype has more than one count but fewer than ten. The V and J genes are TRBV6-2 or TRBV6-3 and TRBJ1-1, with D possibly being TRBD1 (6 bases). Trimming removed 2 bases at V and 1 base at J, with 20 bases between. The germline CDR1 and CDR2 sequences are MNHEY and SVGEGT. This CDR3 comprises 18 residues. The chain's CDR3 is CASSYGPYQGRGNTEAFF. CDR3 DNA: TGTGCCAGCAGTTACGGACCCTACCAGGGGCGAGGGAACACTGAAGCTTTCTTT.

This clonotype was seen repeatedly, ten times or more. CDR3 bases: TGTGCCAGCAGCCCTCACCTCCCCGACAGGGGGCGGTGGGTCTCGAAAAGAGAGACCCAGTACTTC. This translates into CASSPHLPDRGRWVSKRETQYF. The chain recombines TRBV7-2 with TRBJ2-5; TRBD1 agrees at 10 bases. The junction had 28 bases not matched to a gene; V was cut back by 5 bases and J by 4 bases. The germline gives CDR1 SGHTA, CDR2 FQGNSA. CDR3 length equals 22 residues.

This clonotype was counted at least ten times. CDR3 in DNA: TGTGCCAGCAGTTTAGAGATCGGGGTTCATGGCTACACCTTC. This sequence encodes CASSLEIGVHGYTF. The rearrangement uses TRBV12-3 or TRBV12-4 and TRBJ1-2; D gene unclear. The CDR3 contains 14 residues. V lost 1 base and J 6 bases, leaving 12 bases between the germline ends.

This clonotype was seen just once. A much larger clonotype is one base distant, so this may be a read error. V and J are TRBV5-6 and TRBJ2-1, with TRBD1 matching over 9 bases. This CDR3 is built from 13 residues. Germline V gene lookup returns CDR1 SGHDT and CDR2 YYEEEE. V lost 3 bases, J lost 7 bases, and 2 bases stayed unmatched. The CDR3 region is CASSYGTGNEQFF. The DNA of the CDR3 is TGTGCCAGCAGCTACGGGACAGGGAATGAGCAGTTCTTC. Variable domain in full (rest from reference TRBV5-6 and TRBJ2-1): DAGVTQSPTHLIKTRGQQVTLRCSPKSGHDTVSWYQQALGQGPQFIFQYYEEEERQRGNFPDRFSGHQFPNYSSELNVNALLLGDSALYLCASSYGTGNEQFFGPGTRLTVL.

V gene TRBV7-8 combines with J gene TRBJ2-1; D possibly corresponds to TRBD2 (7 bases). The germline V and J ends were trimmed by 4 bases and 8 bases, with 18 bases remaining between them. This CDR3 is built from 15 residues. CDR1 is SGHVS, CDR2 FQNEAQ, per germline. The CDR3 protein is CASSSRGGARYEQFF. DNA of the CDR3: TGTGCCAGCAGCTCGAGAGGGGGGGCTAGATATGAGCAGTTCTTC. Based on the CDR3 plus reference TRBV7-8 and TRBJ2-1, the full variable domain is GAGVSQSPRYKVAKRGQDVALRCDPISGHVSLFWYQQALGQGPEFLTYFQNEAQLDKSGLPSDRFFAERPEGSVSTLKIQRTQQEDSAVYLCASSSRGGARYEQFFGPGTRLTVL.

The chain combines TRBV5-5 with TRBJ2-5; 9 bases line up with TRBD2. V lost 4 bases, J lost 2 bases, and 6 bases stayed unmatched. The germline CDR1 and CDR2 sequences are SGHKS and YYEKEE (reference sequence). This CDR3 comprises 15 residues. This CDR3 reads CASSAGLAAQETQYF. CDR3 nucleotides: TGTGCCAGCAGCGCGGGACTAGCAGCTCAAGAGACCCAGTACTTC. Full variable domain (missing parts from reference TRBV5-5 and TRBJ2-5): DAGVTQSPTHLIKTRGQQVTLRCSPISGHKSVSWYQQVLGQGPQFIFQYYEKEERGRGNFPDRFSARQFPNYSSELNVNALLLGDSALYLCASSAGLAAQETQYFGPGTRLLVL.